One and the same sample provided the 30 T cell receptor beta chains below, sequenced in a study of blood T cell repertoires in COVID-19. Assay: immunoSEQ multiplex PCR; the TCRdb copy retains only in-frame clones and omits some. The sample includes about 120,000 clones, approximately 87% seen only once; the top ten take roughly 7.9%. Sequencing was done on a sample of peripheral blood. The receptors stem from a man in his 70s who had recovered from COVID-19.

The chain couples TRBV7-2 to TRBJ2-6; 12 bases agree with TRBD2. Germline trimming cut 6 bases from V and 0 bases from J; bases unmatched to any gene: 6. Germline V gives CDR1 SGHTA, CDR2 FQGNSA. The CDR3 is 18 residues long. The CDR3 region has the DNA TGTGCCAGCAGTAGGACTAGCGGGACCTTCTCTGGGGCCAACGTCCTGACTTTC. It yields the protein CASSRTSGTFSGANVLTF.

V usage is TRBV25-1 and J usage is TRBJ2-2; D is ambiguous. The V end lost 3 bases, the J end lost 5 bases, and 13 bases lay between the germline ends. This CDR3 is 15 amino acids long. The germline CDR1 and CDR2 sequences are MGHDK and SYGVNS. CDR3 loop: CASSDLVSQTGELFF. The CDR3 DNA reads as TGTGCCAGCAGTGATTTGGTCTCTCAGACCGGGGAGCTGTTTTTT.

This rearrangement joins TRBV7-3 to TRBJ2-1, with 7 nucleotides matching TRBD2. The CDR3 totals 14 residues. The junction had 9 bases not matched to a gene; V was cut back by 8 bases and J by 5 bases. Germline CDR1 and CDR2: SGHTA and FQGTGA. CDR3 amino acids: CASASGGRDNEQFF. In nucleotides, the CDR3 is TGTGCCAGCGCTAGCGGAGGGAGAGACAATGAGCAGTTCTTC.

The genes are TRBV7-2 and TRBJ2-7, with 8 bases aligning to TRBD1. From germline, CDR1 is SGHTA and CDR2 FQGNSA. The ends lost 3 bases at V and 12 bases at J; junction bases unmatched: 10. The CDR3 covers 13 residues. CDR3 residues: CASSFPPTGGRYF. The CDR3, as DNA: TGTGCCAGCAGCTTCCCACCCACAGGGGGGCGGTACTTC.

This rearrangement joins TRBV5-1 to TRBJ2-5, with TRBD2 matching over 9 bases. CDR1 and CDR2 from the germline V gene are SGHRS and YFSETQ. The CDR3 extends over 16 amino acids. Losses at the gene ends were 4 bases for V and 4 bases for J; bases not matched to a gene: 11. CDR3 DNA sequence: TGCGCCAGCAGCCCGGATAGCGGGGGCGTCGGAGAGACCCAGTACTTC. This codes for CASSPDSGGVGETQYF.

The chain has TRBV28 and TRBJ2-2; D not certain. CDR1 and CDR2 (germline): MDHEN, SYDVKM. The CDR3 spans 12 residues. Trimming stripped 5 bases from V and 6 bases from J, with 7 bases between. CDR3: CASSISSGELFF. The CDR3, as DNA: TGTGCCAGCAGTATTAGTTCCGGGGAGCTGTTTTTT. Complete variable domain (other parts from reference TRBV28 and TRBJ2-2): DVKVTQSSRYLVKRTGEKVFLECVQDMDHENMFWYRQDPGLGLRLIYFSYDVKMKEKGDIPEGYSVSREKKERFSLILESASTNQTSMYLCASSISSGELFFGEGSRLTVL.

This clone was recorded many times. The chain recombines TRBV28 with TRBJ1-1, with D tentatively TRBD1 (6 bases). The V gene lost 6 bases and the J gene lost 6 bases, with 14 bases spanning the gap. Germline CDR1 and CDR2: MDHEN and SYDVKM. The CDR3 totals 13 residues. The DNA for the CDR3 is TGTGCCAGCAGAAAACTGACAGGATCTGAAGCTTTCTTT. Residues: CASRKLTGSEAFF.

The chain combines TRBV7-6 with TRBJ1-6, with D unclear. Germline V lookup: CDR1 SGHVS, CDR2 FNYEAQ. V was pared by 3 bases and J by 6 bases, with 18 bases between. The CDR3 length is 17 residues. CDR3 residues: CASSLTPRGPLNSPLHF. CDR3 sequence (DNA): TGTGCCAGCAGCTTGACCCCGCGGGGTCCTCTTAATTCACCCCTCCACTTT.

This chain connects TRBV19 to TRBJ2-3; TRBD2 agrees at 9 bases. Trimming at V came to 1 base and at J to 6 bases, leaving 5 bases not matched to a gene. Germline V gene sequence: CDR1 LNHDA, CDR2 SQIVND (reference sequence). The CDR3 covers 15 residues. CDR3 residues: CASSIVAGAGDTQYF. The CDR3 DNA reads TGTGCCAGTAGTATAGTAGCGGGAGCTGGCGATACGCAGTATTTT.

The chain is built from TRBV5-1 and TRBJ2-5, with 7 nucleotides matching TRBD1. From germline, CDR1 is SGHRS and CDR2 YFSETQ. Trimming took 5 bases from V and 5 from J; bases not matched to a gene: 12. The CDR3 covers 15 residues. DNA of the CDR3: TGCGCCAGCAGTCACAGGGGCAGGAGCGAGGAGACCCAGTACTTC. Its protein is CASSHRGRSEETQYF.

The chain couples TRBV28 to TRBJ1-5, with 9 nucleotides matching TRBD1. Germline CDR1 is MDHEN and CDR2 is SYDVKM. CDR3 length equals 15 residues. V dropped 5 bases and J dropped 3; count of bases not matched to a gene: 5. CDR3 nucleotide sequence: TGTGCCAGCAGTCGCGGGACAGGGTACAATCAGCCCCAGCATTTT. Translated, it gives CASSRGTGYNQPQHF.

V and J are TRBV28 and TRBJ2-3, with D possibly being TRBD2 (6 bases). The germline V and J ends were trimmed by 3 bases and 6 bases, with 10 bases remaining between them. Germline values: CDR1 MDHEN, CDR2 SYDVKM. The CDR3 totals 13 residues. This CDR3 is CASSLTSLDTQYF. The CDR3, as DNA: TGTGCCAGCAGTTTGACTAGTTTGGATACGCAGTATTTT.

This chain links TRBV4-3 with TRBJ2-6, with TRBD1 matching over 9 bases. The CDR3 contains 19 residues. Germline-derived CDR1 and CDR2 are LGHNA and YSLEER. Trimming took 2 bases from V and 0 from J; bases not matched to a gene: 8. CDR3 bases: TGCGCCAGCAGCCAACAACCGGGACAGGGCTACTCTGGGGCCAACGTCCTGACTTTC. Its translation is CASSQQPGQGYSGANVLTF.

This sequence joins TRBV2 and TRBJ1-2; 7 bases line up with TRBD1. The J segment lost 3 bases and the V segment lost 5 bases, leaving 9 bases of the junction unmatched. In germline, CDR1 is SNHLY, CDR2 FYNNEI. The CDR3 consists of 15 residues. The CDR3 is CASSSDRDSDYGYTF. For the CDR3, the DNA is TGTGCCAGCAGTTCCGATCGGGACAGTGACTATGGCTACACCTTC.

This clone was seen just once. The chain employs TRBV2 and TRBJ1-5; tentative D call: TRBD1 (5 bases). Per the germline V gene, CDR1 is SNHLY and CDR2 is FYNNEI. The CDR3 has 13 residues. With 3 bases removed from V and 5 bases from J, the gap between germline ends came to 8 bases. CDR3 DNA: TGTGCCAGCAGTGAGTGGGGGGATCAGCCCCAGCATTTT. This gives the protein CASSEWGDQPQHF. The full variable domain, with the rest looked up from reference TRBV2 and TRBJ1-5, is EPEVTQTPSHQVTQMGQEVILRCVPISNHLYFYWYRQILGQKVEFLVSFYNNEISEKSEIFDDQFSVERPDGSNFTLKIRSTKLEDSAMYFCASSEWGDQPQHFGDGTRLSIL.

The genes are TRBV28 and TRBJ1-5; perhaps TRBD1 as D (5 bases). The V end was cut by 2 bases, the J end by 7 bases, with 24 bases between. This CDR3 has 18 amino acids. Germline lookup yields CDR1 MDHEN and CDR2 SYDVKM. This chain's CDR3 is CASSLIGAFPRRGQPQHF. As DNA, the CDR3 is TGTGCCAGCAGTTTAATTGGGGCCTTTCCGCGGCGGGGACAGCCCCAGCATTTT.

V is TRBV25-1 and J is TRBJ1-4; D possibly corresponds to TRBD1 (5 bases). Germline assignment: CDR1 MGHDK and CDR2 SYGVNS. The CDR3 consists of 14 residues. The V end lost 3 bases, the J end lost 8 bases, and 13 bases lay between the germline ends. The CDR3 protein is CASSEGLSTEKLFF. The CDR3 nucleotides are TGTGCCAGCAGTGAGGGACTCTCCACAGAAAAACTGTTTTTT.

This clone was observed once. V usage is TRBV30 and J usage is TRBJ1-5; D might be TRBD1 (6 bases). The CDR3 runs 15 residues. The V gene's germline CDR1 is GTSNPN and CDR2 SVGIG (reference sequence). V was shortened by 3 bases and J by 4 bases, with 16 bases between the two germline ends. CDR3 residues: CAWSPPGTLNQPQHF. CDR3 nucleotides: TGTGCCTGGAGCCCCCCCGGGACACTGAATCAGCCCCAGCATTTT.

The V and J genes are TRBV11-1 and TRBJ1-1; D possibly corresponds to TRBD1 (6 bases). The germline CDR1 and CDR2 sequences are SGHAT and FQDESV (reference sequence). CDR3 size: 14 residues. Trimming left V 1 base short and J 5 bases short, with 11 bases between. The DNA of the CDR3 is TGTGCCAGCAGCTTAGGAAGGACAGTAACTGAAGCTTTCTTT. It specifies CASSLGRTVTEAFF.

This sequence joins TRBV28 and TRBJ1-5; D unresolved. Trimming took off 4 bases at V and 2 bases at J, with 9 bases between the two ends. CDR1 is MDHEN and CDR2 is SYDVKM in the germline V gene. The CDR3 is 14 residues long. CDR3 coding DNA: TGTGCCAGCAGTTATGAGAACGGCAATCAGCCCCAGCATTTT. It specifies CASSYENGNQPQHF.

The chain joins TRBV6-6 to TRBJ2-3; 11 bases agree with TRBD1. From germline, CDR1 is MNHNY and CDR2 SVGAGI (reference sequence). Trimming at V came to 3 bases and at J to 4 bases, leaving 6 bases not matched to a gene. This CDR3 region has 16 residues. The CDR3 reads CASSYSDRGLPDTQYF. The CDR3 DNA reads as TGTGCCAGCAGTTATTCGGACAGGGGGCTCCCAGATACGCAGTATTTT.

The CDR3 nucleotides are TGTGCCAGCAGCCTACAGGGATCGAGCAATCAGCCCCAGCATTTT. This sequence encodes CASSLQGSSNQPQHF. This chain connects TRBV16 to TRBJ1-5, with D perhaps TRBD1 (6 bases). Germline V CDR1 and CDR2: KGHSY, FQNENV. The ends were cut back, 4 bases at V and 1 base at J, with 11 bases in the middle. The CDR3 runs 15 residues. Full variable domain (remainder filled in from reference TRBV16 and TRBJ1-5): GEEVAQTPKHLVRGEGQKAKLYCAPIKGHSYVFWYQQVLKNEFKFLISFQNENVFDETGMPKERFSAKCLPNSPCSLEIQATKLEDSAVYFCASSLQGSSNQPQHFGDGTRLSIL.

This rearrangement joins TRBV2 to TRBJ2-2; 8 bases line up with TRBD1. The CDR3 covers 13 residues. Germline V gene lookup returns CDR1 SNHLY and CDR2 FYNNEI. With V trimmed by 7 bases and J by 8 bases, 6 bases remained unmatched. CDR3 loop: CASIRTGTGELFF. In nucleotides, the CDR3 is TGTGCCAGCATTAGGACAGGGACTGGGGAGCTGTTTTTT.

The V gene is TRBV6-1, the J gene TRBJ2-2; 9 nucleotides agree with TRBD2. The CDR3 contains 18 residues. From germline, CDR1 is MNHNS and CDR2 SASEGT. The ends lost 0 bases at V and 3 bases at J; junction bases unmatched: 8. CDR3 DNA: TGTGCCAGCAGTGAAGCGCTTTCACTAGCGGGTCACACCGGGGAGCTGTTTTTT. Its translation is CASSEALSLAGHTGELFF.

The CDR3 DNA reads as TGTGCCAGCTCACCATCGGAGGCCGCCGGCTACACCTTC. Its translation is CASSPSEAAGYTF. This chain joins TRBV18 and TRBJ1-2; D gene ambiguous. From germline, CDR1 is KGHSH and CDR2 LQKENI. The CDR3 extends over 13 amino acids. Trimming took 2 bases from V and 8 from J, leaving 12 bases between them.

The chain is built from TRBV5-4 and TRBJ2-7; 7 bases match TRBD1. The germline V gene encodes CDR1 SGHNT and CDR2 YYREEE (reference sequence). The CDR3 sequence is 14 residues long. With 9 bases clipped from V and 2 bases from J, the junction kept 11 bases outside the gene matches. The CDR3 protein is CAKTTGAHPYEQYF. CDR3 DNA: TGTGCCAAAACTACAGGGGCCCATCCCTACGAGCAGTACTTC. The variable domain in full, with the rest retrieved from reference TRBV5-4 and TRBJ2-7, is ETGVTQSPTHLIKTRGQQVTLRCSSQSGHNTVSWYQQALGQGPQFIFQYYREEENGRGNFPPRFSGLQFPNYSSELNVNALELDDSALYLCAKTTGAHPYEQYFGPGTRLTVT.

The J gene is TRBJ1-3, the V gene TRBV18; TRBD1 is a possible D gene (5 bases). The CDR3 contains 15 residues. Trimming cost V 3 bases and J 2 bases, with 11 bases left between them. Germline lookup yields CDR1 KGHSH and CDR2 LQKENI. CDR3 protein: CASSPKGVAGNTIYF. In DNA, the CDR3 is TGTGCCAGCTCACCTAAAGGGGTGGCTGGAAACACCATATATTTT.

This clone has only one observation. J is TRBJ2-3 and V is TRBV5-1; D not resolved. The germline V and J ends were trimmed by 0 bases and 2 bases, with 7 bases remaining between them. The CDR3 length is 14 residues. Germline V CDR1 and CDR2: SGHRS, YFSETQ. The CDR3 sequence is CASSLDGSTDTQYF. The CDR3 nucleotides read TGCGCCAGCAGCTTGGACGGTTCCACAGATACGCAGTATTTT.

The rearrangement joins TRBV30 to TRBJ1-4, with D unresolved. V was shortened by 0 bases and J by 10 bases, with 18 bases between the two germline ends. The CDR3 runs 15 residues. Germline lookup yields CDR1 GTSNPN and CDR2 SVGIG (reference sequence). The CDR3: CAWSVGSRVGGKLFF. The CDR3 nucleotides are TGTGCCTGGAGTGTAGGGTCCAGAGTCGGAGGAAAACTGTTTTTT.

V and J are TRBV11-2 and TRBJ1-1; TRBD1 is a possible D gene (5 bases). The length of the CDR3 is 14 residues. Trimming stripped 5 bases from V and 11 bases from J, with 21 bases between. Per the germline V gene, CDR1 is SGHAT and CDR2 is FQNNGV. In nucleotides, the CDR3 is TGTGCCAGCAGCCATAGCGGGACTTTGAATCGGGCTTTCTTT. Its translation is CASSHSGTLNRAFF.